A selection of T cell receptor beta chains follows, all from one sample in a study of T cells in Graves' hyperthyroidism and ophthalmopathy. TCRdb fed the multiplex PCR reads into MiXCR, producing one record per CDR3 protein. The table includes 600,000 or so distinct CDR3 sequences, around 45% detected once. The sample taken for sequencing was peripheral blood or thyroid tissue (not recorded which). The receptors come from a woman aged 18-29 years with Graves' hyperthyroidism. The CDR3 runs from the conserved cysteine through the conserved F or W. A D gene is named only where the DNA matches it firmly. Only part of the rows carry a size: once, few, many, or a class if the clone is expanded.

once 16 TRBJ1-5 NA TRBV20-1 TGCAGTGCTAGAGATGGACGGGGCAGGGGCAATCAGCCCCAGCATTTT CSARDGRGRGNQPQHF
NA 14 TRBJ1-6 TRBD1 TRBV6-1 TGTGCCAGCATCCAGGGGGCGCGGGAAATGCCCCTCCACTTT CASIQGAREMPLHF
NA 13 TRBJ1-6 NA TRBV10-3 TGTGCCAGCAGTGAAGCTTATAATTCACCCCTCCACTTT CASSEAYNSPLHF
few 12 TRBJ1-2 NA TRBV7-2 TGTGCCAGCAGACACGACAGTTACGGCTACACCTTC CASRHDSYGYTF
NA 14 TRBJ1-4 TRBD1 TRBV20-1 TGCAGTGCTAGAGATACAGGGGGCTTTGAAAAACTGTTTTTT CSARDTGGFEKLFF
many 13 TRBJ1-1 NA TRBV11-3 TGTGCCAGCAGCCACAGGGTCCGCACTGAAGCTTTCTTT CASSHRVRTEAFF
NA 14 TRBJ1-6 NA TRBV14 TGTGCCAGCAGTTACTCGTTTGACCGATCACCCCTCCACTTT CASSYSFDRSPLHF
NA 13 TRBJ1-1 NA TRBV7-8 TGTGCCAGCACCCAGGGAGGGGGCACTGAAGCTTTCTTT CASTQGGGTEAFF
few 15 TRBJ2-7 TRBD2 TRBV7-2 TGCGCCAGCAGCCAAGAGCGGACTAGCGGTTACGAGCAGTACTTC CASSQERTSGYEQYF
NA 16 TRBJ2-5 TRBD2 TRBV7-2 TGTGCCAGCAGCGTAGGACTAGCGGGAGTAGTAGAGACCCAGTACTTC CASSVGLAGVVETQYF
NA 12 TRBJ1-2 NA TRBV29-1 TGCAGCGTAGCCGACACTAACTATGGCTACACCTTC CSVADTNYGYTF
NA 16 TRBJ1-2 TRBD1 TRBV7-9 TGCGCCAGCAGTCACCGCCCGGACAGGGAAAATCGAGGCTACACCTTC CASSHRPDRENRGYTF
once 13 TRBJ1-2 NA TRBV29-1 TGCAGCGTTGAATCCGGTTCTCCAGGTGGCCACACCTTC CSVESGSPGGHTF
NA 15 TRBJ2-7 NA TRBV6-1 TGTGCCAGCAGTGGCCAGACAAGGGGAGGTTACGAGCAGTACTTC CASSGQTRGGYEQYF
NA 11 TRBJ2-7 TRBD2 TRBV7-3 TGTGCCAGCAGCTTTAGCGGGCGTTGCCACTTC CASSFSGRCHF
NA 15 TRBJ1-2 TRBD1 TRBV15 TGTGCCACCAGCGCGCGACAGGGGATCGGCTATGGCTACACCTTC CATSARQGIGYGYTF
few 16 TRBJ2-7 TRBD1 TRBV7-2 TGTGCCAGCAGCCAAGAGGCGTACAGGGGGCTCAACGAGCAGTACTTC CASSQEAYRGLNEQYF
NA 17 TRBJ2-6 NA TRBV9 TGTGCCAGCAGGCATTCCCAACGAGCCTCTGGGGCCAACGTCCTGACTTTC CASRHSQRASGANVLTF
NA 13 TRBJ2-7 NA TRBV7-2 TGTGCCAGCAGCCAATTCTCACCCTACGAGCAGTACTTC CASSQFSPYEQYF
NA 15 TRBJ2-5 NA TRBV2 TGTGCCAGCAGTGAAAGGTTGGACTTGAAAGAGACCCAGTACTTC CASSERLDLKETQYF
NA 13 TRBJ1-3 NA TRBV20-1 TGCAGTGCTAGGCGTGACGGTTCTTACACCATATATTTT CSARRDGSYTIYF
many 15 TRBJ2-5 TRBD2 TRBV7-9 TGTGCCAGCAGCTTAGCGCCTAGCGGAGAAGAGACCCAGTACTTC CASSLAPSGEETQYF
NA 14 TRBJ2-7 NA TRBV12-3/TRBV12-4 TGTGCCAGCAGTTTTACAAAACGTTCCTACGAGCAGTACTTC CASSFTKRSYEQYF
NA 14 TRBJ2-5 TRBD2 TRBV10-3 TGTGCCATCAAGGGACTAGCGGGACAAGAGACCCAGTACTTC CAIKGLAGQETQYF
few 16 TRBJ2-2 TRBD1 TRBV24-1 TGTGCCACCAGCGATACGGGACAGGGGTACACCGGGGAGCTGTTTTTT CATSDTGQGYTGELFF
NA 14 TRBJ2-7 NA TRBV7-3 TGTGCCAGCAGCTCGCAGGGGCTCCCCTACGAGCAGTACTTC CASSSQGLPYEQYF
few 14 TRBJ2-7 NA TRBV19 TGTGCCACTTCTCCGACGGGAAACTCCTACGAGCAGTACTTC CATSPTGNSYEQYF
NA 15 TRBJ1-2 NA TRBV7-9 TGTGCCAGCAGCCCCTCGGAGGGCGGTGGCTATGGCTACACCTTC CASSPSEGGGYGYTF
many 16 TRBJ1-2 NA TRBV29-1 TGCAGCGTTGAGGAGGCAGCCGCCGCATTAGACTATGGCTACACCTTC CSVEEAAAALDYGYTF
NA 13 TRBJ1-5 NA TRBV25-1 TGTGCCTGGAGTGTCGGGGGCAATCAGCCCCAGCATTTT CAWSVGGNQPQHF
many 13 TRBJ2-7 NA TRBV7-9 TGTGCCAGCAGCTTAGAGCGCTCCAGGGAGCAGTACTTC CASSLERSREQYF
NA 16 TRBJ2-7 TRBD2 TRBV16 TGTGCCAGCAGCCAACCGCGCGGACTAGCGGGAGGTGAGCAGTACTTC CASSQPRGLAGGEQYF
NA 14 TRBJ1-1 NA TRBV9 TGTGCCAGCAGCGCATCTTTCCAGGGTCTTGAAGCTTTCTTT CASSASFQGLEAFF
NA 17 TRBJ1-3 NA TRBV15 TGTGTCACCAGCAGAGCCCCTGACAGTCGCTCTGGAAACACCATATATTTT CVTSRAPDSRSGNTIYF
many 17 TRBJ1-5 NA TRBV10-3 TGTGCCATCAGTGAGCTATGGGGAGGGCAGAGCAATCAGCCCCAGCATTTT CAISELWGGQSNQPQHF
NA 14 TRBJ1-2 NA TRBV20-1 TGCAGTGCCCTCGGCTTAAATACCAACTATGGCTACACCTTC CSALGLNTNYGYTF
few 14 TRBJ2-5 NA TRBV19 TGTGCCAGTAGTATCCGGGACTCACAAGAGACCCAGTACTTC CASSIRDSQETQYF
NA 12 TRBJ2-7 NA TRBV29-1 TGCAGCGTTGAAGAGGTGGGATTCGAGCAGTACTTC CSVEEVGFEQYF
few 13 TRBJ2-7 NA TRBV20-1 TGCAGTGCTAGACCCTTCAACACTTACGAGCAGTACTTC CSARPFNTYEQYF
NA 13 TRBJ2-7 TRBD2 TRBV29-1 TGCAGCGTGGGACTAGCGGGAGAGTACGAGCAGTACTTC CSVGLAGEYEQYF
once 14 TRBJ2-5 NA TRBV24-1 TGTGCCACCAGTGATGAGACGAGGCGAGAGACCCAGTACTTC CATSDETRRETQYF
NA 15 TRBJ1-2 NA TRBV14 TGTGCCAGCAGCCAAGTGCAGGGACGCGACTATGGCTACACCTTC CASSQVQGRDYGYTF
NA 14 TRBJ1-5 NA TRBV10-3 TGTGCCAGCACCTCAAGGACAGACAATCAGCCCCAGCATTTT CASTSRTDNQPQHF
once 13 TRBJ1-5 NA TRBV29-1 TGCAGCGTTGAAAGGCACTTCAATCAGCCCCAGCATTTT CSVERHFNQPQHF
few 13 TRBJ1-2 NA TRBV25-1 TGTGCCAGCATGGGGAACGCTAACTATGGCTACACCTTC CASMGNANYGYTF
NA 16 TRBJ1-5 NA TRBV10-2 TGCGCCAGCAGTGAGTCTGCCAGCGGGGTGAGGGAACCCCAGCATTTT CASSESASGVREPQHF
many 16 TRBJ1-5 NA TRBV15 TGTGCCACCAGCAGAGACGTACAGAATAGCAATCAGCCCCAGCATTTT CATSRDVQNSNQPQHF